These T cell receptor beta chains were read from a single sample in a study of CD8+ T cells in alopecia areata. Method: immunoSEQ multiplex PCR; TCRdb's copy keeps in-frame clones and lacks some. This sample has over 90,000 clones, with more than 75% found just once. The sequenced sample was CD8+ T cells sorted from blood, obtained around week 34, from a patient treated with tofacitinib. The receptors originated from a human donor with alopecia areata. Both conserved end residues are part of each CDR3. A D gene is named only where the DNA matches it firmly. The size field is filled for only some rows; it gives once, few, many or a size class.

abundance	d_gene	v_gene	j_gene	CDR3nt	CDR3aa
.	.	TRBV5-1	TRBJ1-5	TGCGCCAGCAGCTTGGTTATAGGGAACTATAGCAATCAGCCCCAGCATTTT	CASSLVIGNYSNQPQHF
.	.	TRBV2	TRBJ1-2	TGTGCCAGCAGGGGGGGTGGCTACACCTTC	CASRGGGYTF
once	.	TRBV12-5	TRBJ2-2	TGTGCTAGTGGCTCCCCCATGGGACATCCCACCGGGGAGCTGTTTTTT	CASGSPMGHPTGELFF
.	.	TRBV29-1	TRBJ2-7	TGCAGCGTTGTAGAGGATTTAGCCTACGAGCAGTACTTC	CSVVEDLAYEQYF
.	.	TRBV6-5	TRBJ2-1	TGTGCCAGCAGTTATCTATCTCCCTCCTACAATGAGCAGTTCTTC	CASSYLSPSYNEQFF
.	.	TRBV19	TRBJ1-1	TGTGCCAGCACCCGAGAGATGAACACTGAAGCTTTCTTT	CASTREMNTEAFF
.	.	TRBV19	TRBJ2-7	TGTGCCAGTAGTATCAGCGGAGCCTCCTACGAGCAGTACTTC	CASSISGASYEQYF
.	.	TRBV27	TRBJ1-5	TGTGCCAGCAGTTTCGGGGGGTTCGATCAGCCCCAGCATTTT	CASSFGGFDQPQHF
.	.	TRBV30	TRBJ2-7	TGTGCCTGGAGGAACCGTGGGTTTCTTTCCTACGAGCAGTACTTC	CAWRNRGFLSYEQYF
few	.	TRBV7-9	TRBJ1-2	TGTGCCAGCAGGCCCGGGAGCTACTATGGCTACACCTTC	CASRPGSYYGYTF
.	.	TRBV29-1	TRBJ2-6	TGCAGCGTTGAGTGCAGGGGCTCTGGGGCCAACGTCCTGACTTTC	CSVECRGSGANVLTF
.	.	TRBV11-2	TRBJ2-3	TGTGCCTCCGAGGGCTGGGCTAGGGGAGATACGCAGTATTTT	CASEGWARGDTQYF
.	TRBD2	TRBV19	TRBJ2-1	TGTGCCAGTAGTCCGGGACTAGCGGGATCTTACTCCTACAATGAGCAGTTCTTC	CASSPGLAGSYSYNEQFF
once	TRBD2	TRBV4-1	TRBJ2-1	TGCGCCAGCAATTCCAAGCGGGGTGACAATGAGCAGTTCTTC	CASNSKRGDNEQFF
.	TRBD2	TRBV7-6	TRBJ2-3	TGTGCCAGCAGCTTCAGTCCGTCGGGACTAGCGCCTCTTGCTAGCACAGATACGCAGTATTTT	CASSFSPSGLAPLASTDTQYF
.	.	TRBV19	TRBJ1-5	TGTGCCAGTAGTGAGGGGGGAGGGAGCAATCAGCCCCAGCATTTT	CASSEGGGSNQPQHF
.	TRBD2	TRBV6-1	TRBJ2-1	TGTGCCAGCAGCTACAGCGGGAGTTCCTACAATGAGCAGTTCTTC	CASSYSGSSYNEQFF
.	.	TRBV19	TRBJ1-4	TGTGCCAGTAGCCTCGGAGAAGCAGCAACTAATGAAAAACTGTTTTTT	CASSLGEAATNEKLFF
.	.	TRBV28	TRBJ2-3	TGTGCCAGCAGCCCCTGGCGGGAAGCCACGGGTACGCAGTATTTT	CASSPWREATGTQYF
.	TRBD1	TRBV23-1	TRBJ1-5	TGCGCCAGCAGCCCCCCTCCGGGACAGTTGATAGCCAATCAGCCCCAGCATTTT	CASSPPPGQLIANQPQHF
.	TRBD2	TRBV7-8	TRBJ2-3	TGTGCCAGCATGGCGGGACTAGCCCTTGGTACGCAGTATTTT	CASMAGLALGTQYF
.	.	TRBV2	TRBJ2-1	TGTGCCAGCAGTGGGCTACTTTCTGAGCAGTTCTTC	CASSGLLSEQFF
.	TRBD2	TRBV2	TRBJ2-1	TGTGCCAGCCGGGGGGGCGGGTACAATGAGCAGTTCTTC	CASRGGGYNEQFF
.	.	TRBV7-9	TRBJ1-5	TGTGCCAGCAGCTCCCCGGAGTCTTGGGTACAGCCCCAGCATTTT	CASSSPESWVQPQHF